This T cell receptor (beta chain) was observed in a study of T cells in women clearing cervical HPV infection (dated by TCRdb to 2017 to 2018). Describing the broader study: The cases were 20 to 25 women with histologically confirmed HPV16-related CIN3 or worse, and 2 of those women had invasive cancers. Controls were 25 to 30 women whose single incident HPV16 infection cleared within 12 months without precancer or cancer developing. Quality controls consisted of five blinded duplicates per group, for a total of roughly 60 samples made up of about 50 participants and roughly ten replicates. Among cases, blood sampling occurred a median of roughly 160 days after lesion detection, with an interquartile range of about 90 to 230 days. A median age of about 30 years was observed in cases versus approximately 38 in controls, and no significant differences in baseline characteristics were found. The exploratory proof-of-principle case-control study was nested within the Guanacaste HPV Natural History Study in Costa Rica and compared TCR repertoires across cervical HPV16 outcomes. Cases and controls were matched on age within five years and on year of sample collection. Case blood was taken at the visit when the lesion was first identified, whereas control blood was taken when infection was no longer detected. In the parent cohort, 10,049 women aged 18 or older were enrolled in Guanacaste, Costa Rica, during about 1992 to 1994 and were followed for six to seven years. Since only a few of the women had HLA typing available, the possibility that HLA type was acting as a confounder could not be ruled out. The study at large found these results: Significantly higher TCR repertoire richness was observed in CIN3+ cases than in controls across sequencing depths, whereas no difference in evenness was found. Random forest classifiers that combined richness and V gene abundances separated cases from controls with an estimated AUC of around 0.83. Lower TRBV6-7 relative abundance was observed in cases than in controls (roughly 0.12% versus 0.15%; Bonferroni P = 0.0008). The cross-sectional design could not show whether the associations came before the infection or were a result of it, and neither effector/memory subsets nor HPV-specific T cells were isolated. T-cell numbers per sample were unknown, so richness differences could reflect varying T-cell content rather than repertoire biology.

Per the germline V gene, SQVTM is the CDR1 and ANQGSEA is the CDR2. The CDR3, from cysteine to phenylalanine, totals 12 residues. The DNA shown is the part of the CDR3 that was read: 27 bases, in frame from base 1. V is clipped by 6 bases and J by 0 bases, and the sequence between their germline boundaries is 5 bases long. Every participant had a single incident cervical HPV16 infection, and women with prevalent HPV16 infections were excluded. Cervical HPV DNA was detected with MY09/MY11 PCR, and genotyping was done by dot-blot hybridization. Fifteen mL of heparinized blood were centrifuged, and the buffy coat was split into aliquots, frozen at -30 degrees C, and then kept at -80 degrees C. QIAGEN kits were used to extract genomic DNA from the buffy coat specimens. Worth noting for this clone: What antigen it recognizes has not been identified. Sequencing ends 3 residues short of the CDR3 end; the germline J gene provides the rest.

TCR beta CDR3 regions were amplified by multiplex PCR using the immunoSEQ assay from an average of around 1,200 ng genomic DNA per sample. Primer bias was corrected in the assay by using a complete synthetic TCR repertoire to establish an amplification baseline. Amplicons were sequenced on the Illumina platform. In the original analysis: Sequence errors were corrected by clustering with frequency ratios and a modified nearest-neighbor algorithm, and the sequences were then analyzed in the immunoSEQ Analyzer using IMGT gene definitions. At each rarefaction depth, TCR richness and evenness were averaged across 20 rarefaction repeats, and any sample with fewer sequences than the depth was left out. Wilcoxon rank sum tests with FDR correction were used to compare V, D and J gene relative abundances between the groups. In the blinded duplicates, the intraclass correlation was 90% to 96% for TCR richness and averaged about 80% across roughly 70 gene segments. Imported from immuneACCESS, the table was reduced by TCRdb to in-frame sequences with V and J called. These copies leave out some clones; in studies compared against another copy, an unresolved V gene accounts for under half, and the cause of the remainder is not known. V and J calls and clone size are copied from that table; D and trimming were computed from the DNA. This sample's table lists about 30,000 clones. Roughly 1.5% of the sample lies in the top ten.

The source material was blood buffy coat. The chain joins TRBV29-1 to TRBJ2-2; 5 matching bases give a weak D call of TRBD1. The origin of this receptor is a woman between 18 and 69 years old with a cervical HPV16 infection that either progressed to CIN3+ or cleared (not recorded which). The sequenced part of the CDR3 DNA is TGCAGCGTGACAGCGAACACCGGGGAG. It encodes CSVTANTGE. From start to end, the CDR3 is CSVTANTGELFF.